Listed below are T cell receptor beta chains from one sample, sequenced in a study of T cells after yellow fever vaccination. TCRdb re-analysed the 5' RACE reads in MiXCR, keeping a single row per CDR3 protein. The table has roughly 500,000 distinct CDR3 sequences, 15% to 20% seen once. The sequences come from PBMCs, collected 15 days after the yellow fever booster vaccination. These receptors all come from a man aged 25-40 years who received the YFV17D yellow fever vaccine. The CDR3 runs from the conserved cysteine through the conserved F or W. Fields, in order: J gene, clone size, D gene, V gene, CDR3 protein, CDR3 DNA. The D gene is left open where the match is weak. Clone size is stated in some rows and not others, as once, few, many or a class when expanded.

>TRBJ2-3|.|TRBD2|TRBV7-2
CASRIAAGGTTDTQYF
TGTGCCAGCAGAATCGCAGCGGGAGGGACCACAGATACGCAGTATTTT
>TRBJ2-3|.|TRBD1|TRBV15
CATSGGTGDTQYF
TGTGCCACCAGCGGAGGAACAGGGGACACGCAGTATTTT
>TRBJ2-2|once|.|TRBV7-9
CASSFERRGELFF
TGTGCCAGCAGCTTTGAGAGGAGGGGGGAGCTGTTTTTT
>TRBJ2-7|.|.|TRBV2
CASTPERRVSEQYF
TGTGCCAGCACCCCCGAAAGGAGGGTCAGCGAGCAGTACTTC
>TRBJ1-5|.|TRBD1|TRBV12-3/TRBV12-4
CASRTGLNQPQHF
TGTGCCAGCCGGACAGGGCTTAATCAGCCCCAGCATTTT
>TRBJ2-3|.|.|TRBV7-6
CASSLTGPPADTQYF
TGTGCCAGCAGCTTAACGGGACCGCCAGCAGATACGCAGTATTTT
>TRBJ2-1|few|.|TRBV30
CAWSQRRLESEFF
TGTGCCTGGAGTCAGAGGAGGCTGGAGTCGGAGTTCTTC
>TRBJ2-3|few|.|TRBV12-3/TRBV12-4
CASTRERADSTDTQYF
TGTGCCAGCACTAGGGAGAGGGCAGATAGCACAGATACGCAGTATTTT
>TRBJ2-3|few|.|TRBV20-1
CSASPGANTDTQYF
TGCAGTGCTAGCCCGGGAGCAAACACAGATACGCAGTATTTT
>TRBJ2-2|few|TRBD2|TRBV30
CAWSGLAGFTGELFF
TGTGCCTGGAGTGGCCTAGCGGGTTTTACCGGGGAGCTGTTTTTT
>TRBJ2-1|few|TRBD2|TRBV12-5
CASGLPTSGYNEQFF
TGTGCTAGTGGTTTGCCTACTAGCGGTTACAATGAGCAGTTCTTC
>TRBJ2-1|.|TRBD2|TRBV27
CASSHPGLARYNEQFF
TGTGCCAGCAGTCATCCGGGACTAGCGCGTTACAATGAGCAGTTCTTC
>TRBJ2-1|.|.|TRBV7-9
CASSLGVRDLEIF
TGTGCCAGCAGCTTAGGGGTCCGGGACTTGGAGATCTTC
>TRBJ1-5|.|.|TRBV7-8
CASSLWDAGPQPQHF
TGTGCCAGCAGCTTATGGGATGCGGGTCCTCAGCCCCAGCATTTT
>TRBJ2-1|.|TRBD1|TRBV24-1
CATSDETGFYNEQFF
TGTGCCACCAGTGATGAGACAGGGTTCTACAATGAGCAGTTCTTC
>TRBJ2-7|.|TRBD1|TRBV6-5
CASSSPGQGKYEQYF
TGTGCCAGCAGTTCCCCGGGACAGGGGAAGTACGAGCAGTACTTC
>TRBJ2-5|.|.|TRBV23-1
CASSQSRGVGETQYF
TGCGCCAGCAGTCAGTCTCGGGGCGTCGGGGAGACCCAGTACTTC
>TRBJ2-7|few|.|TRBV7-2
CASSSQPGTYEQYF
TGTGCCAGCAGCTCTCAGCCAGGGACCTACGAGCAGTACTTC
>TRBJ2-1|many|.|TRBV7-8
CASSLREYSYNEQFF
TGTGCCAGCAGCCTCCGGGAGTACTCCTACAATGAGCAGTTCTTC
>TRBJ2-1|.|TRBD2|TRBV2
CASSGGLAGADEQFF
TGTGCCAGCAGCGGTGGACTAGCGGGAGCCGATGAGCAGTTCTTC
>TRBJ2-7|few|.|TRBV11-2
CASSLESASDSYEQYF
TGTGCCAGCAGCTTAGAATCAGCTAGCGACTCCTACGAGCAGTACTTC
>TRBJ2-3|many|.|TRBV5-1
CASSLSWPTSTDTQYF
TGCGCCAGCAGCTTGAGCTGGCCGACTAGCACAGATACGCAGTATTTT
>TRBJ2-4|.|.|TRBV29-1
CSVAPQRPKNIQYF
TGCAGCGTTGCCCCACAGAGACCCAAAAACATTCAGTACTTC
>TRBJ2-7|few|TRBD2|TRBV15
CATSRDYFRLAGASYEQYF
TGTGCCACCAGCAGAGATTATTTTCGGCTAGCGGGGGCCTCCTACGAGCAGTACTTC
>TRBJ2-5|few|.|TRBV7-9
CASSADNGRTQYF
TGTGCCAGCAGCGCCGACAACGGTCGGACCCAGTACTTC
>TRBJ2-7|.|.|TRBV10-3
CAISEAGDAYEQYF
TGTGCCATCAGTGAGGCAGGGGACGCCTACGAGCAGTACTTC
>TRBJ2-1|once|TRBD2|TRBV7-8
CASSLRREIINEQFF
TGTGCCAGCAGCTTGCGGCGGGAGATCATAAATGAGCAGTTCTTC
>TRBJ2-2|few|TRBD1|TRBV7-8
CASSSQGAFGELFF
TGTGCCAGCAGTTCACAGGGGGCGTTCGGGGAGCTGTTTTTT
>TRBJ1-5|few|TRBD1|TRBV19
CASSAQDRGTNQPQHF
TGTGCCAGTAGTGCCCAGGACAGGGGGACGAATCAGCCCCAGCATTTT
>TRBJ2-5|.|.|TRBV12-3/TRBV12-4
CASGSHNQETQYF
TGTGCCAGCGGGTCTCATAACCAAGAGACCCAGTACTTC
>TRBJ2-1|.|.|TRBV9
CASSTRPTSRSYNEQFF
TGTGCCAGCAGCACCAGACCGACCTCACGCTCCTACAATGAGCAGTTCTTC
>TRBJ2-1|.|TRBD2|TRBV19
CASSPGGLAGGGNEQFF
TGTGCCAGTAGCCCCGGGGGACTAGCGGGAGGGGGGAATGAGCAGTTCTTC
>TRBJ2-1|.|.|TRBV5-5
CASSLPGGNEQFF
TGTGCCAGCAGCTTACCTGGCGGCAATGAGCAGTTCTTC
>TRBJ2-5|.|.|TRBV29-1
CSVTDGQETQYF
TGCAGCGTTACAGACGGGCAAGAGACCCAGTACTTC
>TRBJ2-5|few|TRBD1|TRBV6-5
CASSYRLGQVDQEYF
TGTGCCAGCAGTTACCGTTTGGGACAGGTAGACCAAGAGTACTTC
>TRBJ2-7|few|TRBD1|TRBV14
CASSRRDRGTPFEQYF
TGTGCCAGCAGCCGTCGGGACAGGGGGACCCCCTTCGAGCAGTACTTC
>TRBJ2-3|many|.|TRBV20-1
CSATRLGISTDTQYF
TGCAGTGCCACAAGACTAGGGATAAGCACAGATACGCAGTATTTT
>TRBJ2-6|.|.|TRBV29-1
CSALDGSSGANVLTF
TGCAGCGCATTGGACGGAAGCTCTGGGGCCAACGTCCTGACTTTC
>TRBJ2-2|.|TRBD2|TRBV2
CASRTSANTGELFF
TGTGCCAGCAGGACTAGCGCGAACACCGGGGAGCTGTTTTTT
>TRBJ2-2|.|.|TRBV29-1
CSVAIGGSTGELFF
TGCAGCGTCGCGATAGGGGGATCCACCGGGGAGCTGTTTTTT
>TRBJ2-1|.|.|TRBV12-3/TRBV12-4
CASSLGAPGGNEQFF
TGTGCCAGCAGCCTGGGGGCCCCCGGGGGAAATGAGCAGTTCTTC
>TRBJ2-1|few|TRBD2|TRBV7-8
CASSSLGTSGSPEQFF
TGTGCCAGCAGTTCGCTCGGGACTAGCGGGAGTCCTGAGCAGTTCTTC
>TRBJ2-2|.|.|TRBV20-1
CSARGVTGELFF
TGCAGTGCTAGAGGGGTCACCGGGGAGCTGTTTTTT
>TRBJ2-7|.|.|TRBV12-3/TRBV12-4
CASSYADPYEQYF
TGTGCCAGCAGTTATGCGGACCCCTACGAGCAGTACTTC
>TRBJ2-2|many|TRBD1|TRBV18
CASSATGAGELFF
TGTGCCAGCTCAGCGACAGGGGCCGGGGAGCTGTTTTTT
>TRBJ2-1|few|TRBD2|TRBV27
CASHRPGGGYNEQFF
TGTGCCAGCCATAGACCGGGAGGGGGGTACAATGAGCAGTTCTTC
>TRBJ2-7|.|TRBD2|TRBV3-1
CASSREGAYEQYF
TGTGCCAGCAGCCGGGAGGGAGCCTACGAGCAGTACTTC
>TRBJ1-4|.|.|TRBV5-4
CASSQDSSTNEKLFF
TGTGCCAGCAGCCAAGACAGTTCAACTAATGAAAAACTGTTTTTT
>TRBJ2-3|few|.|TRBV29-1
CSVEWVGSSTDTQYF
TGCAGCGTTGAATGGGTGGGGTCTAGCACAGATACGCAGTATTTT
>TRBJ2-7|few|TRBD1|TRBV20-1
CSANSGTGKNEQYF
TGCAGTGCTAATTCCGGGACAGGGAAGAACGAGCAGTACTTC
>TRBJ2-3|.|TRBD2|TRBV7-2
CASTLSGISTDTQYF
TGTGCCAGCACCCTCAGCGGGATAAGCACAGATACGCAGTATTTT
>TRBJ1-3|.|.|TRBV7-2
CASSQGGPSGNTIYF
TGTGCCAGCAGCCAAGGGGGGCCGTCTGGAAACACCATATATTTT
>TRBJ2-7|few|TRBD2|TRBV20-1
CSATSGRAGEEQYF
TGCAGTGCTACTAGCGGGAGGGCCGGCGAGGAGCAGTACTTC
>TRBJ2-7|many|TRBD2|TRBV12-3/TRBV12-4
CASSLGLAGGEQYF
TGTGCCAGCAGTTTAGGACTAGCGGGAGGCGAGCAGTACTTC
>TRBJ2-1|.|.|TRBV15
CATSRAPNSRNEQFF
TGTGCCACCAGCAGAGCCCCCAACTCTAGAAATGAGCAGTTCTTC